Listed below are T cell receptor beta chains from one sample, sequenced in a study of blood T cell repertoires in COVID-19. Libraries were prepared by immunoSEQ multiplex PCR; TCRdb keeps only in-frame clonotypes and omits some of them. The sample carries 75,000 or so clones, around 84% recorded once. The sample was peripheral blood. These receptor sequences come from a woman aged 70-85 years with acute or convalescent COVID-19. The CDR3 runs from the conserved cysteine through the conserved F or W. The order of the fields is clone size, D gene, J gene, V gene, CDR3 protein, CDR3 DNA. A D gene is named only where the DNA matches it firmly. The size field is filled for only some rows; it gives once, few, many or a size class.

>NA|NA|TRBJ2-2|TRBV19
CASRTTLNTGELFF
TGTGCCAGTAGAACGACTCTGAACACCGGGGAGCTGTTTTTT
>NA|NA|TRBJ1-1|TRBV19
CASSIDHRQMNTEAFF
TGTGCCAGTAGTATAGATCATAGACAGATGAACACTGAAGCTTTCTTT
>NA|NA|TRBJ1-5|TRBV25-1
CASSDSSAGDQPQHF
TGTGCCAGCAGTGATTCTTCGGCGGGGGATCAGCCCCAGCATTTT
>NA|TRBD1|TRBJ2-5|TRBV2
CASRKDRGLEETQYF
TGTGCCAGCAGAAAGGACAGGGGCCTAGAAGAGACCCAGTACTTC
>NA|TRBD2|TRBJ2-4|TRBV6-1
CASSEVRGAKNIQYF
TGTGCCAGCAGTGAAGTGCGGGGGGCCAAAAACATTCAGTACTTC
>NA|TRBD2|TRBJ2-1|TRBV29-1
CSARTSGRNNEQFF
TGCAGCGCTAGGACTAGCGGGAGAAACAATGAGCAGTTCTTC
>once|TRBD1|TRBJ2-3|TRBV5-1
CASSPLTPGTGGSNTQYF
TGCGCCAGCAGCCCCCTCACTCCGGGGACAGGGGGCTCGAATACGCAGTATTTT
>NA|NA|TRBJ1-2|TRBV28
CASSTGFGYTF
TGTGCCAGCAGTACAGGGTTTGGCTACACCTTC
>NA|NA|TRBJ1-4|TRBV6-6
CASSRETNNEKLFF
TGTGCCAGCAGTCGGGAGACCAATAATGAAAAACTGTTTTTT
>once|NA|TRBJ1-5|TRBV19
CATSRGLVSNQPQHF
TGTGCCACAAGCCGGGGTTTGGTTAGCAATCAGCCCCAGCATTTT
>NA|TRBD1|TRBJ1-4|TRBV7-8
CASSLKGGNEKLFF
TGTGCCAGCAGCTTAAAAGGGGGCAATGAAAAACTGTTTTTT
>NA|NA|TRBJ1-4|TRBV28
CASSTPGLGVEKLFF
TGTGCCAGCAGTACCCCAGGGCTTGGCGTTGAAAAACTGTTTTTT
>NA|NA|TRBJ2-1|TRBV21-1
CASSNPDPTGNGNEQFF
TGTGCCAGCAGCAATCCCGACCCGACAGGGAATGGGAATGAGCAGTTCTTC
>NA|TRBD2|TRBJ2-3|TRBV4-2
CASSPRRTSPTDTQYF
TGTGCCAGCAGCCCACGAAGGACTAGCCCCACAGATACGCAGTATTTT
>few|TRBD1|TRBJ2-7|TRBV5-1
CASSLSIGTGDYEQYF
TGCGCCAGCAGCTTGTCGATCGGGACAGGGGATTACGAGCAGTACTTC
>NA|NA|TRBJ2-7|TRBV23-1
CASSQFLVAHYEQYF
TGCGCCAGCAGTCAATTTTTAGTAGCCCACTACGAGCAGTACTTC
>NA|TRBD2|TRBJ2-2|TRBV27
CASSLLAGAIAGELFF
TGTGCCAGCAGTCTCCTAGCGGGAGCTATCGCCGGGGAGCTGTTTTTT
>NA|TRBD2|TRBJ2-3|TRBV19
CASKRSGRADTQYF
TGTGCCAGCAAACGAAGCGGGAGAGCAGATACGCAGTATTTT
>few|NA|TRBJ2-1|TRBV7-9
CATEQRQDNEQFF
TGTGCCACCGAGCAAAGGCAGGACAATGAGCAGTTCTTC
>NA|TRBD2|TRBJ2-3|TRBV5-8
CASPGGFAGGRFPTDTQYF
TGTGCCAGCCCCGGAGGGTTTGCGGGAGGGCGGTTCCCCACAGATACGCAGTATTTT
>NA|NA|TRBJ2-1|TRBV2
CASTIFTGTHSEQFF
TGTGCCAGCACCATCTTCACCGGGACTCATAGTGAGCAGTTCTTC
>NA|NA|TRBJ1-6|TRBV21-1
CASSKSRSGYGSPLHF
TGTGCCAGCAGCAAATCACGCTCAGGGTATGGTTCACCCCTCCACTTT
>NA|NA|TRBJ2-2|TRBV3-1/TRBV3-2
CASSQEGLRRGGTGELFF
TGTGCCAGCAGCCAAGAAGGACTCCGGCGGGGCGGAACCGGGGAGCTGTTTTTT
>NA|NA|TRBJ1-1|TRBV21-1
CASSDTGTGVANTEAFF
TGTGCCAGCAGCGACACCGGGACAGGGGTTGCGAACACTGAAGCTTTCTTT
>NA|TRBD1|TRBJ1-1|TRBV19
CASRGRAGQGQNTEAFF
TGTGCCAGTAGAGGGCGCGCAGGACAGGGACAGAACACTGAAGCTTTCTTT
>NA|NA|TRBJ2-7|TRBV2
CASSLRSGPFEQYF
TGTGCCAGCAGCCTGAGGTCAGGGCCCTTCGAGCAGTACTTC